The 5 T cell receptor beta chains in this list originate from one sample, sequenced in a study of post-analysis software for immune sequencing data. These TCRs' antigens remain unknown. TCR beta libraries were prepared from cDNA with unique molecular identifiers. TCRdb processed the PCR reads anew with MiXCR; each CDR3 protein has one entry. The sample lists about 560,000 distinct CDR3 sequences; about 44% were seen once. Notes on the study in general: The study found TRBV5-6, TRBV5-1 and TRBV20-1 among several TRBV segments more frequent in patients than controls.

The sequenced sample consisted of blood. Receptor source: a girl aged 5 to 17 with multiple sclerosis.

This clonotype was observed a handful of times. The CDR3 DNA is TGTGCCAGCAGCGCCGGGGGAGCGACTGAGCAGTTCTTC. Translation: CASSAGGATEQFF. The J gene is TRBJ2-1, the V gene TRBV9; a weak D match, TRBD2 (6 bases). This CDR3 has 13 residues. Trimming took 3 bases from V and 9 from J, leaving 13 bases between them. Per the germline V gene, CDR1 is SGDLS and CDR2 is YYNGEE.

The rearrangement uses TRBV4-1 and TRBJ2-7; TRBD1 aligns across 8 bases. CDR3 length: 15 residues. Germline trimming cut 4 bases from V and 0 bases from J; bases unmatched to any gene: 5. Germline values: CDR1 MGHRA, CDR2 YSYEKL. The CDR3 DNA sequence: TGCGCCAGCAGCCGCCTACAGGGGGACTCCTACGAGCAGTACTTC. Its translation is CASSRLQGDSYEQYF.

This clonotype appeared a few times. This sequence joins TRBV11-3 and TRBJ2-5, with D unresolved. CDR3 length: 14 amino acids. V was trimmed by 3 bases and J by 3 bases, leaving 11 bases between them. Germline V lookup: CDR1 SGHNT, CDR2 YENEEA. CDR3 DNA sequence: TGTGCCAGCAGCTTCGAATCGGGCAAAGAGACCCAGTACTTC. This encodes CASSFESGKETQYF.

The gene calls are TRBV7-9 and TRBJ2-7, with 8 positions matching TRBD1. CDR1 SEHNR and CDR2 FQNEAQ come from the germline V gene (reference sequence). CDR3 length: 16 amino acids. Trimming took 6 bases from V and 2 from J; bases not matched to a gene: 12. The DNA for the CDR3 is TGTGCCAGCAGTTACATCCCGGGACAGGAGACCTACGAGCAGTACTTC. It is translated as CASSYIPGQETYEQYF.

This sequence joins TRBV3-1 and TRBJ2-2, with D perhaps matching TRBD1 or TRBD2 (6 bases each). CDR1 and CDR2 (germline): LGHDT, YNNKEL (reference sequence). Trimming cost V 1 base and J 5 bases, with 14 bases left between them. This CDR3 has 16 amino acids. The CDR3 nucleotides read TGTGCCAGCAGCCAAGGTCGGAGGGGGAGAACCGGGGAGCTGTTTTTT. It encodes CASSQGRRGRTGELFF.